This T cell receptor (beta chain) was sequenced for a study of beta chain features in type 1 diabetes. Findings of the study overall: Comparison showed that naive, central memory and Treg TCRB repertoires appeared more similar among patients than among healthy donors.

Details on this clone: Antigen: not known.

Trimming removed 5 bases from V and 2 bases from J, with 12 bases in between. CDR3 size: 14 residues. The V gene's germline CDR1 is SGHAT and CDR2 FQNNGV. Every bit of the isolated RNA underwent reverse transcription, so sequencing read expressed TCRB transcripts. Only in-frame clones appear in the TCRdb table, and some are missing; sequencing was by immunoSEQ multiplex PCR. The data show about 320,000 clones, around 15% seen once. This receptor was identified in a man aged 30 to 39 in good health. This sequence joins TRBV11-2 and TRBJ2-5; the D gene is possibly TRBD1 (5 bases). Sample: central memory CD4+ T cells from blood. CDR3 residues: CASSQRQPQETQYF. The CDR3 bases are TGTGCCAGCAGCCAAAGACAGCCTCAAGAGACCCAGTACTTC. Using reference TRBV11-2 and TRBJ2-5 for the parts outside the CDR3, the full variable domain is EAGVAQSPRYKIIEKRQSVAFWCNPISGHATLYWYQQILGQGPKLLIQFQNNGVVDDSQLPKDRFSAERLKGVDSTLKIQPAKLEDSAVYLCASSQRQPQETQYFGPGTRLLVL.